This paragraph reports one T cell receptor beta chain. The data stem from a study of blood T cell repertoires in COVID-19. Study context: Acute and convalescent COVID-19 specimens originated in the United States, Italy and Spain. Nucleic acid was either cDNA or gDNA, and it came from T cells, B-cell-depleted T cells, or PBMCs.

CDR1 is WNHNN and CDR2 is SYGVQD in the germline V gene (reference sequence). Trimming pared 6 bases from V and 3 bases from J, leaving 11 bases between. The CDR3 runs 13 residues. In the original workflow: Amplification from reference gene primers served as the basis for estimated nucleated cell counts. Assay used: immunoSEQ multiplex PCR; TCRdb lists only in-frame clones, some missing. V and J calls and clone size are copied from that table; D and trimming were computed from the DNA. Among 200,000 to 250,000 clones listed, roughly four fifths were seen once. Sample: peripheral blood. The chain employs TRBV10-1 and TRBJ1-1; D is uncertain. The receptor's source is a woman in her seventies with acute or convalescent COVID-19. The CDR3 here is CASRRATYTEAFF. For the CDR3, the DNA is TGCGCCAGCAGGAGGGCCACCTACACTGAAGCTTTCTTT.